This TCR beta chain was recovered during a study of cytomegalovirus exposure and HLA in healthy donors. The repertoire was sequenced with immunoSEQ multiplex PCR; TCRdb's copy has only in-frame clones and lacks some. The sample holds roughly 63,000 clones, 89% seen once. There are 13 residues in the CDR3. The V and J ends lost 4 bases and 1 base respectively, with 8 bases between them. Germline-derived CDR1 and CDR2 are MGHRA and YSYEKL. Material: PBMCs. J is TRBJ2-7 and V is TRBV4-1; D is perhaps TRBD2 (6 bases). The sequence was collected from a woman under 30 in good health and CMV-seronegative. The CDR3 DNA reads as TGCGCCAGCAGCCGAGGGACTTCCTACGAGCAGTACTTC. This gives the protein CASSRGTSYEQYF.